Only a few counts were recorded for the clone carrying this T cell receptor (beta chain). Its specificity is unknown. This sample is part of a study of response to subunit inactivated influenza vaccine. Study findings and constraints: Each seasonal influenza vaccination recruits few new T cells, the authors suggested.

Trimming cost V 1 base and J 6 bases, with 10 bases left between them. Germline assignment: CDR1 MGHRA and CDR2 YSYEKL. The CDR3 runs 13 residues. TCRdb processed the RT-PCR reads anew with MiXCR; each CDR3 protein has one entry. The table lists some 500,000 distinct CDR3 sequences, approximately 15% of them singletons. The TCR sequence derives from a man between 50 and 75 years old who received an inactivated influenza vaccine. The source was CD4+ T cells sorted from PBMCs, collected around 25 months after vaccination. The rearrangement uses TRBV4-1 and TRBJ2-7, with D possibly matching TRBD2 (6 bases). CDR3 coding DNA: TGCGCCAGCAGCCAAGTTGTGGGACTCGAGCAGTACTTC. This gives the protein CASSQVVGLEQYF.